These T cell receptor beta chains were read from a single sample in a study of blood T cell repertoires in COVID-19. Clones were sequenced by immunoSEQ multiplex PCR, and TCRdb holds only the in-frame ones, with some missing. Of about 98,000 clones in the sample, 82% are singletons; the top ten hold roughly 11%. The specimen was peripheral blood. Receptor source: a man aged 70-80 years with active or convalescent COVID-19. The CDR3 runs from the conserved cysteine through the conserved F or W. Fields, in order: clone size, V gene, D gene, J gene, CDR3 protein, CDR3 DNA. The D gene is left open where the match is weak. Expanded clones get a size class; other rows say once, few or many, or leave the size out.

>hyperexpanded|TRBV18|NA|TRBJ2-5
CASSPLTGPKGKTQYF
TGTGCCAGCTCACCCCTGACAGGACCCAAAGGAAAGACCCAGTACTTC
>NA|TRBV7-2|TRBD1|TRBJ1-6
CASSPGQGSSPLHF
TGTGCCAGCAGCCCAGGACAGGGGAGTTCACCCCTCCACTTT
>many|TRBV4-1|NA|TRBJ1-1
CASSQERVRTEAFF
TGCGCCAGCAGCCAAGAGAGGGTGCGCACTGAAGCTTTCTTT
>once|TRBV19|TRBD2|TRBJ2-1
CASSPPGLAGGGYNEQFF
TGTGCCAGTAGTCCTCCGGGACTAGCGGGGGGGGGCTACAATGAGCAGTTCTTC
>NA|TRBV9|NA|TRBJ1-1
CASSVESGPGTEAFF
TGTGCCAGCAGCGTAGAAAGCGGGCCCGGCACTGAAGCTTTCTTT
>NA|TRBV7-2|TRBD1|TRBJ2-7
CASSLDRANGEQYF
TGTGCCAGCAGCTTGGACAGGGCCAATGGCGAGCAGTACTTC
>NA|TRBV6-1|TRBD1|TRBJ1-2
CASSERRTGGNYGYTF
TGTGCCAGCAGTGAACGAAGGACAGGGGGCAACTATGGCTACACCTTC
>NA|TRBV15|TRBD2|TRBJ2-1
CATSRDLSGGEQFF
TGTGCCACCAGCAGAGACCTTAGCGGGGGAGAGCAGTTCTTC
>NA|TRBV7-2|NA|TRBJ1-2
CASSISSNYGYTF
TGTGCCAGCAGCATTAGTTCTAACTATGGCTACACCTTC
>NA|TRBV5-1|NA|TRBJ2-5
CASSLGGRETQYF
TGCGCCAGCAGCTTGGGGGGGCGAGAGACCCAGTACTTC
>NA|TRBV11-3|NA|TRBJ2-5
CASGQGQQETQYF
TGTGCCAGCGGTCAGGGGCAACAAGAGACCCAGTACTTC
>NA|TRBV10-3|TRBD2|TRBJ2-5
CAISEMTSGGRVTQYF
TGTGCCATCAGTGAGATGACTAGCGGGGGTCGTGTGACCCAGTACTTC
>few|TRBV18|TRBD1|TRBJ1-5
CASSPGTGIDQPQHF
TGTGCCAGCTCACCTGGGACAGGGATCGATCAGCCCCAGCATTTT
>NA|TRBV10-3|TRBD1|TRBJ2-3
CAIRPGQGPGDTQYF
TGTGCCATCAGGCCGGGACAGGGTCCAGGTGATACGCAGTATTTT
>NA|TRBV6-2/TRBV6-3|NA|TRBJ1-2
CASSQTDRLGTF
TGTGCCAGCAGCCAGACAGACCGGCTGGGTACCTTC
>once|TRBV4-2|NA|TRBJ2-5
CASSQDLWGTQETQYF
TGTGCCAGCAGCCAAGATCTGTGGGGGACACAAGAGACCCAGTACTTC
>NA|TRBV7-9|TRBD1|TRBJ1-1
CASSSRTGANTEAFF
TGTGCCAGCAGCTCGCGGACAGGGGCAAACACTGAAGCTTTCTTT
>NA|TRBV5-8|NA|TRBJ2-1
CASSLSAVLVVVEQFF
TGTGCCAGCAGCTTGAGTGCGGTCTTAGTCGTTGTTGAGCAGTTCTTC
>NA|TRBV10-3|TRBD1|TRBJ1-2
CAISDWTGVQNNYGYTF
TGTGCCATCAGTGATTGGACAGGGGTTCAAAATAACTATGGCTACACCTTC
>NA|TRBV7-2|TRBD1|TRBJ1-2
CASSLGTGLNYGYTF
TGTGCCAGCAGCCTTGGGACAGGGCTTAACTATGGCTACACCTTC
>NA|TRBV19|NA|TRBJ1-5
CASSMIQQPQHF
TGTGCCAGTAGTATGATACAACAGCCCCAGCATTTT
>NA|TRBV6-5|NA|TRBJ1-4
CASSYSGRPRKLFF
TGTGCCAGCAGTTACTCCGGCAGGCCGAGAAAACTGTTTTTT
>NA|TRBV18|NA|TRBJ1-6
CASSPSQNSPLHF
TGTGCCAGCTCACCATCACAGAATTCACCCCTCCACTTT
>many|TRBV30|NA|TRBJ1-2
CAWSVSQNYGYTF
TGTGCCTGGAGTGTATCCCAAAACTATGGCTACACCTTC
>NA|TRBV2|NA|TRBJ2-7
CASSDPPDIYEQYF
TGTGCCAGCAGTGACCCCCCGGACATCTACGAGCAGTACTTC
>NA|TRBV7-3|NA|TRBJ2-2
CASSPFPTGELFF
TGTGCCAGCAGCCCCTTTCCCACCGGGGAGCTGTTTTTT
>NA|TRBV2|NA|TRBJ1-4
CASNLSEKLFF
TGTGCCAGCAACCTGAGTGAAAAACTGTTTTTT
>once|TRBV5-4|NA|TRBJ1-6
CASSLVGQDNSPLHF
TGTGCCAGCAGCTTGGTTGGACAAGATAATTCACCCCTCCACTTT